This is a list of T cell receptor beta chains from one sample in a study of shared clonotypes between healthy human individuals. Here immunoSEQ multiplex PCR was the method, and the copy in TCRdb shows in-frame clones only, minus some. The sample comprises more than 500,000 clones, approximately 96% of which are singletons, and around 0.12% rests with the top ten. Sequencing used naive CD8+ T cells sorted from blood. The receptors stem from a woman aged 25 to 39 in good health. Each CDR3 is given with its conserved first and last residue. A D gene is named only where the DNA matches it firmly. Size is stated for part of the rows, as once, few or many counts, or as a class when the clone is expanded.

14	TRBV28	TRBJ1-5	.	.	CASHDAGLGQPQHF	TGTGCCAGCCACGACGCGGGTCTTGGGCAGCCCCAGCATTTT
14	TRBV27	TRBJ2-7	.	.	CASSPLGVFHEQYF	TGTGCCAGCAGCCCTTTGGGGGTATTCCACGAGCAGTACTTC
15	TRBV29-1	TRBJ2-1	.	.	CSVEGVGPPYNEQFF	TGCAGCGTCGAAGGTGTCGGGCCCCCCTACAATGAGCAGTTCTTC
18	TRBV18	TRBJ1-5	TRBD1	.	CASSPQGAVDNSNQPQHF	TGTGCCAGCTCACCCCAGGGGGCGGTGGATAATAGCAATCAGCCCCAGCATTTT
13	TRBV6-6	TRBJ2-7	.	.	CASSYSGDTEQYF	TGTGCCAGCAGTTACTCTGGGGATACCGAGCAGTACTTC
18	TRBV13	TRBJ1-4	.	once	CASSLRAIRLATNEKLFF	TGTGCCAGCAGCTTACGAGCAATACGACTTGCAACTAATGAAAAACTGTTTTTT
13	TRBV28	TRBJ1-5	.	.	CASQTGLGQPQHF	TGTGCCTCTCAGACAGGTCTCGGTCAGCCCCAGCATTTT
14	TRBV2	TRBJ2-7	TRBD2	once	CASRSTSGRWEQYF	TGTGCCAGCAGGAGTACTAGCGGGAGGTGGGAGCAGTACTTC
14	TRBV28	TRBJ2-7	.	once	CAIPRRWGTYEQYF	TGTGCCATCCCTAGGAGGTGGGGTACATACGAGCAGTACTTC
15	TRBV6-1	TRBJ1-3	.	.	CASSERTASGNTIYF	TGTGCCAGCAGTGAGCGGACGGCCTCTGGAAACACCATATATTTT
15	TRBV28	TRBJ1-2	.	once	CASSLMMGGPYGYTF	TGTGCCAGCAGTTTAATGATGGGGGGCCCCTATGGCTACACCTTC
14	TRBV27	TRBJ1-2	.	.	CASRSSRGNYGYTF	TGTGCCAGCAGATCCTCGAGGGGAAACTATGGCTACACCTTC
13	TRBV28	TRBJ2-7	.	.	CASSDLAAYEQYF	TGTGCCAGCAGTGACCTAGCTGCCTACGAGCAGTACTTC
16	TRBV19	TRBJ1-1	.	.	CASSTGQGYSNTEAFF	TGTGCCAGTAGTACGGGACAAGGGTACTCGAACACTGAAGCTTTCTTT
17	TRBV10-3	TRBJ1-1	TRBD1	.	CAISESIQGAVGTEAFF	TGTGCCATCAGTGAGTCTATACAGGGGGCGGTAGGGACTGAAGCTTTCTTT
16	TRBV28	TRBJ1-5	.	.	CASSLDGINSNQPQHF	TGTGCCAGCAGTTTAGACGGGATCAATAGCAATCAGCCCCAGCATTTT
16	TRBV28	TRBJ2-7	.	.	CASNGHDGSLSYEQYF	TGTGCCAGCAACGGTCATGACGGGAGCCTCTCCTACGAGCAGTACTTC
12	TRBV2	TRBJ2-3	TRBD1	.	CACQGDTDTQYF	TGTGCCTGCCAGGGGGACACAGATACGCAGTATTTT
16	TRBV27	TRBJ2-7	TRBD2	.	CASSPSLGGRWYEQYF	TGTGCCAGCAGTCCGTCCCTGGGCGGGAGGTGGTACGAGCAGTACTTC
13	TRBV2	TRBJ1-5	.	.	CASRDTGFLRQHF	TGTGCCAGCAGAGACACCGGGTTCCTGCGCCAGCATTTT
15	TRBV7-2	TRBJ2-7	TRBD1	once	CASSLERGLSYEQYF	TGTGCCAGCAGCTTAGAGAGGGGGCTCTCCTACGAGCAGTACTTC
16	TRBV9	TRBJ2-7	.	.	CASSGKQGAPPREQYF	TGTGCCAGCAGCGGGAAACAGGGTGCCCCTCCGAGGGAGCAGTACTTC
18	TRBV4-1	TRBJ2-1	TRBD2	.	CASSQEEAGDLSYNEQFF	TGCGCCAGCAGCCAAGAAGAGGCGGGAGATCTCTCCTACAATGAGCAGTTCTTC
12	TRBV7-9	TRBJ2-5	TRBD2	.	CATRGGGETQYF	TGTGCCACCCGGGGCGGGGGAGAGACCCAGTACTTC
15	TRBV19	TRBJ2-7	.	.	CASSTNRDRVYEQYF	TGTGCCAGTAGTACGAACAGGGATCGGGTTTACGAGCAGTACTTC
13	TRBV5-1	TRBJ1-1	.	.	CASSYDIGTEAFF	TGCGCCAGCAGCTACGACATCGGGACTGAAGCTTTCTTT
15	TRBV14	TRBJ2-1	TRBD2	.	CASSQIAGGYNEQFF	TGTGCCAGCAGCCAAATAGCGGGGGGCTACAATGAGCAGTTCTTC
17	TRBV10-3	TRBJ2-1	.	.	CAISEVYQGTTYNEQFF	TGTGCCATCAGTGAAGTGTATCAGGGAACAACCTACAATGAGCAGTTCTTC
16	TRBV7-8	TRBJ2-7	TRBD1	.	CASSFIEGQDSYEQYF	TGTGCCAGCAGCTTTATCGAAGGACAGGATTCGTACGAGCAGTACTTC
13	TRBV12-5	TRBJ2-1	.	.	CASGLSPTNEQFF	TGTGCTAGTGGTTTGTCCCCCACCAATGAGCAGTTCTTC
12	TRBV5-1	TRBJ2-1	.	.	CASSFSSNEQFF	TGCGCCAGCAGCTTCTCCTCCAATGAGCAGTTCTTC
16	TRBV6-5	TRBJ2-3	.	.	CASSYSSGGRTDTQYF	TGTGCCAGCAGTTACTCGTCGGGGGGCAGGACAGATACGCAGTATTTT
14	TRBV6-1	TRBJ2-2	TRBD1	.	CAGRDRDNTGELFF	TGTGCCGGCCGGGACAGGGATAACACCGGGGAGCTGTTTTTT